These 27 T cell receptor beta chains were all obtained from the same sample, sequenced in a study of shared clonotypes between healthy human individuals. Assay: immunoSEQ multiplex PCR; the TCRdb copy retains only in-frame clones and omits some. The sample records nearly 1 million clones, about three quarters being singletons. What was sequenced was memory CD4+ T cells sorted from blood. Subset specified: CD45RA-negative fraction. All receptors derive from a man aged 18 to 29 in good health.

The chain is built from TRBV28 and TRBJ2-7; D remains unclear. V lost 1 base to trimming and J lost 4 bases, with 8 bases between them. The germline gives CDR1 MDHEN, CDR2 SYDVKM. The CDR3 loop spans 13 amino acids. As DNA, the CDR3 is TGTGCCAGCAGTTTATCAAGTCAGTACGAGCAGTACTTC. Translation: CASSLSSQYEQYF.

The CDR3 region has the DNA TGTGCCATCAAAGACCGGGACAGGGGGGAAGAGACCCAGTACTTC. The encoded protein is CAIKDRDRGEETQYF. The rearrangement joins TRBV10-3 to TRBJ2-5, with 11 bases that match TRBD1. The CDR3 loop spans 15 amino acids. V lost 7 bases, J lost 3 bases, and 7 bases stayed unmatched. The germline V gene encodes CDR1 ENHRY and CDR2 SYGVKD.

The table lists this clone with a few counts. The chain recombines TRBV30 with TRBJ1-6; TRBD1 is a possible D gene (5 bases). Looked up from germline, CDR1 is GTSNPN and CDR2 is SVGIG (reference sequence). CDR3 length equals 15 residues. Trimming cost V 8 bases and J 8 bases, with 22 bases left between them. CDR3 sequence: CARTLWRDGYSPLHF. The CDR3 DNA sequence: TGTGCCCGAACCCTCTGGCGGGACGGGTATTCACCCCTCCACTTT.

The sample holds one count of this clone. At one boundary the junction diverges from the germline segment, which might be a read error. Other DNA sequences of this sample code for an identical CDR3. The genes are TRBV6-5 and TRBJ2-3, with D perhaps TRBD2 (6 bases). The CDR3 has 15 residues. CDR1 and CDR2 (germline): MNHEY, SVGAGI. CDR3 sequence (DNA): TGCGCCAGCTGCAGGTCGGCGGGGCAAGCAGATACGCAGTATTTT. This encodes CASCRSAGQADTQYF.

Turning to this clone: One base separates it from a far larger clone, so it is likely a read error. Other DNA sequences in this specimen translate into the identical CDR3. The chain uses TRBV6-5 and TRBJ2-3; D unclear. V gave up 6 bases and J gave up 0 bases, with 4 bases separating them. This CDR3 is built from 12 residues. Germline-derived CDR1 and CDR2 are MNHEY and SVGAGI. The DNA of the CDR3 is TGTGCCAGCAGCTCCAGCACAGATACGCAGTATTTT. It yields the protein CASSSSTDTQYF.

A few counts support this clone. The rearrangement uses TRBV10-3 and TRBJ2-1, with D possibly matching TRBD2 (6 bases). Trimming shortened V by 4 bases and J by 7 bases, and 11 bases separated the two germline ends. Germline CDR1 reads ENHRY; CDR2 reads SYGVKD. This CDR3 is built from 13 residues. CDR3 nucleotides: TGTGCCATCAGTGGCGGAGGGTTAAATGAGCAGTTCTTC. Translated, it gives CAISGGGLNEQFF.

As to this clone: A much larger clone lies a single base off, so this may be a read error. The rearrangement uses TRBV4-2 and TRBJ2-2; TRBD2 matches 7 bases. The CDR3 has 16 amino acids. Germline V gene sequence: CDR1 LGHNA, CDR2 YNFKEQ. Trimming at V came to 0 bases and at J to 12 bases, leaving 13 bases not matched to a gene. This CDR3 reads CASSQDPGGTLKKLFF. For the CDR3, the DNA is TGTGCCAGCAGCCAAGATCCGGGGGGAACACTGAAGAAGCTGTTTTTT.

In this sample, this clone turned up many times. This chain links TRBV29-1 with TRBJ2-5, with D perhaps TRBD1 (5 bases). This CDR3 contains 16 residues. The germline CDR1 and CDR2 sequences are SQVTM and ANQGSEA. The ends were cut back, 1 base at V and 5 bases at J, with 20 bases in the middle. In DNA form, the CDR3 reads TGCAGCGTTGAAGCTGGGGCCCCCACTAAAGGGGAGACCCAGTACTTC. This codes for CSVEAGAPTKGETQYF.

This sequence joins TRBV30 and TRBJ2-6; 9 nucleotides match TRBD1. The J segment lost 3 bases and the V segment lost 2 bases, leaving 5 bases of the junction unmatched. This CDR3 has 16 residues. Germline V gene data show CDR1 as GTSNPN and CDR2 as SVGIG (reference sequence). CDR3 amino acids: CAWSKRTGVGANVLTF. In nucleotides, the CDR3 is TGTGCCTGGAGTAAGCGGACAGGGGTTGGGGCCAACGTCCTGACTTTC.

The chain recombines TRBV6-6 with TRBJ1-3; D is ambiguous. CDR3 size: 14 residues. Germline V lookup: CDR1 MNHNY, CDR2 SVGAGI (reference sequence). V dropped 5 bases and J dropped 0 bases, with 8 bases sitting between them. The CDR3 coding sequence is TGTGCCAGCAGTACCTCAGGCTCTGGAAACACCATATATTTT. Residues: CASSTSGSGNTIYF.

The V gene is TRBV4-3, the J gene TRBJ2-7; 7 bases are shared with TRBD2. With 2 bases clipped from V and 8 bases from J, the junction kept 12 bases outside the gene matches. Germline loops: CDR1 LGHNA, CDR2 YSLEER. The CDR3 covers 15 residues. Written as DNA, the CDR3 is TGCGCCAGCAGCCAAAATCATGGGGCGGGAGTTAAGCAGTACTTC. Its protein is CASSQNHGAGVKQYF.

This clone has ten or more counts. The CDR3 DNA sequence: TGTGCCAGCAGCTTAGCGGATCTAGCAACCCAGTACTTC. Its protein is CASSLADLATQYF. The chain has TRBV7-2 and TRBJ2-5; possibly TRBD2 for D (5 bases). Deletions cut 0 bases from V and 8 bases from J, with 10 bases between. CDR3 length equals 13 residues. Germline CDR1 reads SGHTA; CDR2 reads FQGNSA.

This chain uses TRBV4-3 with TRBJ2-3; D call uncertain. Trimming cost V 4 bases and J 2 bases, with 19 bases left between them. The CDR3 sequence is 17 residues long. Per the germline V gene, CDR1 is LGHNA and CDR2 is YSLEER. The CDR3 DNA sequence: TGCGCCAGCAGCCGGGGTTGGGAATCATCGCTCACAGATACGCAGTATTTT. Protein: CASSRGWESSLTDTQYF.

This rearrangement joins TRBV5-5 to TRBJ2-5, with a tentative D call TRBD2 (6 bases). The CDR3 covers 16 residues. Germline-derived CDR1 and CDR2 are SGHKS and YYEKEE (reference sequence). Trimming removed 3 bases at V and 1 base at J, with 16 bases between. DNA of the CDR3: TGTGCCAGCAGCTACCCGGGACTCGACCTCCAAGAGACCCAGTACTTC. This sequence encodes CASSYPGLDLQETQYF.

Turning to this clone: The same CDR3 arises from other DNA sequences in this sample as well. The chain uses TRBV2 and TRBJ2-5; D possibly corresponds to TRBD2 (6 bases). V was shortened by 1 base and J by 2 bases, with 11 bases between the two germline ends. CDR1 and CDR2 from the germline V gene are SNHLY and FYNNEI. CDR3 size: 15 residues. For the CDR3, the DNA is TGTGCCAGCAGTGAAGACCGGGGGTCTCAAGAGACCCAGTACTTC. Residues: CASSEDRGSQETQYF.

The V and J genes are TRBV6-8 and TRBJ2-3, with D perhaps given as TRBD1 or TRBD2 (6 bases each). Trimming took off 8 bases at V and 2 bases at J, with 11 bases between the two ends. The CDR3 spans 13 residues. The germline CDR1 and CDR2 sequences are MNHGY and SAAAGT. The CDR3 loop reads CASGGLLTDTQYF. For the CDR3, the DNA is TGTGCCAGCGGGGGGCTTCTCACAGATACGCAGTATTTT.

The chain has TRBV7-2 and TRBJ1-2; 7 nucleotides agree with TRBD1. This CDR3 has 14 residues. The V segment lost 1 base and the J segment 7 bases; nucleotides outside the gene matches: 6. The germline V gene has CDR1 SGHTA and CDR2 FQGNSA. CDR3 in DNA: TGTGCCAGCAGCTTAGGGGGACAGCTTCCTGGCTACACCTTC. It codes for CASSLGGQLPGYTF.

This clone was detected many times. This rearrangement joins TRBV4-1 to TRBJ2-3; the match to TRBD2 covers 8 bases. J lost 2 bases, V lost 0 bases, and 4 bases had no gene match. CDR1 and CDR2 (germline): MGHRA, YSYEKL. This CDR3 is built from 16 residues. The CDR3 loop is CASSQETGGFTDTQYF. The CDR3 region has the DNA TGCGCCAGCAGCCAAGAAACGGGAGGGTTCACAGATACGCAGTATTTT.

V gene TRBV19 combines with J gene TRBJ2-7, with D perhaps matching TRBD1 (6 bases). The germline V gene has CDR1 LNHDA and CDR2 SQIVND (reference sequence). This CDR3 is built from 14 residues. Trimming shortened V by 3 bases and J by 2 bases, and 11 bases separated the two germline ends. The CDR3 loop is CASSISDSAYEQYF. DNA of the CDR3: TGTGCCAGTAGTATCTCGGACAGCGCCTACGAGCAGTACTTC.

The CDR3 sequence: CASSLGTVMETQYF. CDR3 DNA sequence: TGTGCCAGCAGCTTGGGTACAGTGATGGAGACCCAGTACTTC. The rearrangement joins TRBV5-4 to TRBJ2-5, with no clear D. CDR1 SGHNT and CDR2 YYREEE come from the germline V gene (reference sequence). This CDR3 is built from 14 residues. V was trimmed by 0 bases and J by 5 bases, leaving 11 bases between them.

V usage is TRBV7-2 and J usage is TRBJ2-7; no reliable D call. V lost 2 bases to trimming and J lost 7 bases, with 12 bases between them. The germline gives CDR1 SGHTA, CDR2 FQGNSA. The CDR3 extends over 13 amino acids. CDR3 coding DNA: TGTGCCAGCAGCTTACCTCCCTCGAGAGAGCAGTACTTC. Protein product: CASSLPPSREQYF.

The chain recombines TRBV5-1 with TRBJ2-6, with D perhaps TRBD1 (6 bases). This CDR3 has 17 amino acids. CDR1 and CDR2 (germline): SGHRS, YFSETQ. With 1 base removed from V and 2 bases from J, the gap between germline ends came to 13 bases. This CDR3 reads CASSLWQGLTGANVLTF. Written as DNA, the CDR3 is TGCGCCAGCAGCTTGTGGCAGGGGTTGACTGGGGCCAACGTCCTGACTTTC.

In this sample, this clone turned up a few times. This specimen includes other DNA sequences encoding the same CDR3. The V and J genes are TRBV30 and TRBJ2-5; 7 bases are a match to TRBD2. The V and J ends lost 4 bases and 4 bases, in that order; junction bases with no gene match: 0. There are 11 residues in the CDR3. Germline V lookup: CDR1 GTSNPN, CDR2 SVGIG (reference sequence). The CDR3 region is CAWTGGETQYF. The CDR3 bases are TGTGCCTGGACGGGGGGAGAGACCCAGTACTTC.

The CDR3 is CASSSGSEQYF. In DNA form, the CDR3 reads TGTGCCAGCAGCTCCGGCTCCGAGCAGTACTTC. The V gene is TRBV28, the J gene TRBJ2-7; D is unresolved. The CDR3 consists of 11 residues. The ends were cut back, 6 bases at V and 6 bases at J, with 9 bases in the middle. Looked up from germline, CDR1 is MDHEN and CDR2 is SYDVKM.

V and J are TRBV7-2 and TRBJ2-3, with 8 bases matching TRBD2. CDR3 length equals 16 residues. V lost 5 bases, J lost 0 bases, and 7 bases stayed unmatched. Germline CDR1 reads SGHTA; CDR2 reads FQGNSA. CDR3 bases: TGTGCCAGCAGCACCCTAGCGGGTCGAAGCACAGATACGCAGTATTTT. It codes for CASSTLAGRSTDTQYF.

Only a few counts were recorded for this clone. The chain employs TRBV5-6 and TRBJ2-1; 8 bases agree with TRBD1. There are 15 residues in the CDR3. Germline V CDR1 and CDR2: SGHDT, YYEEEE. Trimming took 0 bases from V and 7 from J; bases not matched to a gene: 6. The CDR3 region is CASSLGTGKRNEQFF. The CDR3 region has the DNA TGTGCCAGCAGCTTGGGGACAGGGAAGAGAAATGAGCAGTTCTTC.

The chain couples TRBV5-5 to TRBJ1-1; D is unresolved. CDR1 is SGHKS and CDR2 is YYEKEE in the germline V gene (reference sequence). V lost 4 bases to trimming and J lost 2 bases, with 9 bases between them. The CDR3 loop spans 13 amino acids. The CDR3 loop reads CASSTGPNTEAFF. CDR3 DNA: TGTGCCAGCAGCACGGGCCCTAACACTGAAGCTTTCTTT.